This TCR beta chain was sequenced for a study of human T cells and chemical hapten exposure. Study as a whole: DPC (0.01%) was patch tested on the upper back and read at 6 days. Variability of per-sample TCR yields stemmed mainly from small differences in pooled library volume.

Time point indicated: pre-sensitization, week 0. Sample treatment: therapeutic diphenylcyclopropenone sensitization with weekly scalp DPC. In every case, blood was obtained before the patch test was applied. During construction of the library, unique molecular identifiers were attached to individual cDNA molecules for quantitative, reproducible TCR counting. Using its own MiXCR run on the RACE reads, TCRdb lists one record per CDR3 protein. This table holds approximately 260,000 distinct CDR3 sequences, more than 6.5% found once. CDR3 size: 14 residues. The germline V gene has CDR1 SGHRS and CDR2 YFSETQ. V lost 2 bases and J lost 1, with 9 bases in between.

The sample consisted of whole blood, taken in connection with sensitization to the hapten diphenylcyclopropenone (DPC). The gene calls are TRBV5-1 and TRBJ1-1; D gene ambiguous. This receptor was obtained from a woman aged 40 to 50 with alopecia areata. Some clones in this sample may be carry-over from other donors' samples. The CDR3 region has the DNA TGCGCCAGCAGCTTAATGGGCTCGAACACTGAAGCTTTCTTT. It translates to CASSLMGSNTEAFF. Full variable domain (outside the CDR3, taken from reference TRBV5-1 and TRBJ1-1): KAGVTQTPRYLIKTRGQQVTLSCSPISGHRSVSWYQQTPGQGLQFLFEYFSETQRNKGNFPGRFSGRQFSNSRSEMNVSTLELGDSALYLCASSLMGSNTEAFFGQGTRLTVV.